This TCR beta chain was recorded in a study of T-cell reconstitution after alpha-beta-depleted transplantation in children. Whole-study findings and limits: Surviving thymic progenitors and recipient T cells were the source of high TCRbeta diversity at day 60 in some patients. At the one-year point after transplant, T-cell counts and TCRbeta diversity were found to come mostly from T cells that had been newly produced. After transplant, at about two months, alpha-beta T cells were reportedly derived from several hundred expanded graft clones.

Preparation of the TCRbeta library used unique molecular identifiers. TCRdb re-analysed the PCR reads in MiXCR, keeping a single row per CDR3 protein. This table holds 250,000 to 300,000 distinct CDR3 sequences, around 7.1% found once. This clonotype has a handful of counts. The antigen is not known. The trim removed 0 bases at V and 6 bases at J, leaving 8 bases unmatched. Germline assignment: CDR1 DFQATT and CDR2 SNEGSKA (reference sequence). The CDR3 has 16 amino acids. The rearrangement uses TRBV20-1 and TRBJ2-2; 9 bases match TRBD2. The TCR comes from a female patient aged 2-9 years who had a stem cell transplant for Fanconi anemia, so the T cells may come from the graft donor. Here the sequenced sample was peripheral blood, taken 360 days after TCRalphabeta/CD19-depleted stem cell transplant. In nucleotides, the CDR3 is TGCAGTGCTAGAGATTACCTAGCGGGATTTCCCGGGGAGCTGTTTTTT. It translates to CSARDYLAGFPGELFF.